Following are 11 T cell receptor beta chains from one sample sequenced in a study of blood T cell repertoires in COVID-19. Data came from immunoSEQ multiplex PCR; TCRdb stores just in-frame clones and leaves some out. The profile shows approximately 92,000 clones, around 80% of them singletons. The sample was peripheral blood. These receptor sequences come from a man between 50 and 59 years old who had recovered from COVID-19.

The chain couples TRBV27 to TRBJ2-7, with 7 nucleotides matching TRBD1. The ends lost 4 bases at V and 1 base at J; junction bases unmatched: 13. The CDR3 has 17 residues. The germline gives CDR1 MNHEY, CDR2 SMNVEV (reference sequence). CDR3 protein: CASSSIFNRGQSYEQYF. The CDR3 DNA reads TGTGCCAGCAGTTCAATCTTCAACAGGGGACAATCCTACGAGCAGTACTTC.

The chain links TRBV2 to TRBJ2-3; 11 bases match TRBD1. This CDR3 comprises 14 residues. V lost 5 bases, J lost 6 bases, and 4 bases stayed unmatched. CDR1 is SNHLY, CDR2 FYNNEI, per germline. CDR3 bases: TGTGCCAGCAGTCGGGACAGGGGGGCCGATACGCAGTATTTT. Its translation: CASSRDRGADTQYF.

The chain is built from TRBV11-2 and TRBJ1-5; the D gene is possibly TRBD1 (5 bases). The CDR3 has 13 residues. Trimming stripped 0 bases from V and 5 bases from J, with 5 bases between. Germline V gene lookup returns CDR1 SGHAT and CDR2 FQNNGV. CDR3: CASSLDRDQPQHF. The CDR3 DNA reads TGTGCCAGCAGCTTAGACAGGGATCAGCCCCAGCATTTT.

The chain links TRBV5-1 to TRBJ2-5; TRBD1 matches at 7 bases. Germline trimming cut 1 base from V and 5 bases from J; bases unmatched to any gene: 8. Germline CDR1 is SGHRS and CDR2 is YFSETQ. This CDR3 region has 15 residues. The CDR3 DNA sequence: TGCGCCAGCAGCTTGCCCGTGACAGGGTCGGAGACCCAGTACTTC. The encoded protein is CASSLPVTGSETQYF. The whole variable domain, remainder taken from reference TRBV5-1 and TRBJ2-5, is KAGVTQTPRYLIKTRGQQVTLSCSPISGHRSVSWYQQTPGQGLQFLFEYFSETQRNKGNFPGRFSGRQFSNSRSEMNVSTLELGDSALYLCASSLPVTGSETQYFGPGTRLLVL.

V is TRBV5-6 and J is TRBJ2-7, with D maybe TRBD2 (5 bases). There are 12 residues in the CDR3. V lost 4 bases and J lost 4, with 9 bases in between. Germline assignment: CDR1 SGHDT and CDR2 YYEEEE. DNA of the CDR3: TGTGCCAGCAGCGGGCGGGTTTACGAGCAGTACTTC. It codes for CASSGRVYEQYF.

The chain has TRBV28 and TRBJ1-3, with a tentative D call TRBD1 (5 bases). The CDR3 has 14 amino acids. Trimming removed 6 bases from V and 6 bases from J, with 15 bases in between. In germline, CDR1 is MDHEN, CDR2 SYDVKM. This CDR3 reads CASRGGGVLNTIYF. CDR3 in DNA: TGTGCCAGCAGGGGCGGGGGTGTCCTAAACACCATATATTTT.

In nucleotides, the CDR3 is TGTGCCATCAGTGAGTCGACAGGGCCTAACTATGGCTACACCTTC. Its translation is CAISESTGPNYGYTF. The chain joins TRBV10-3 to TRBJ1-2, with TRBD1 identical over 7 bases. This CDR3 has 15 residues. Germline V gene lookup returns CDR1 ENHRY and CDR2 SYGVKD. The trim removed 0 bases at V and 0 bases at J, leaving 1 base unmatched.

The CDR3 DNA sequence: TGTGCCAGTAGATACGGACTAGCGGATCACAATGAGCAGTTCTTC. As protein: CASRYGLADHNEQFF. This chain uses TRBV19 with TRBJ2-1, with 10 bases identical to TRBD2. V shed 6 bases, J shed 5 bases, and the junction held 7 bases outside the gene matches. Germline assignment: CDR1 LNHDA and CDR2 SQIVND (reference sequence). This CDR3 is built from 15 residues. The full variable domain, its missing parts supplied by reference TRBV19 and TRBJ2-1, is DGGITQSPKYLFRKEGQNVTLSCEQNLNHDAMYWYRQDPGQGLRLIYYSQIVNDFQKGDIAEGYSVSREKKESFPLTVTSAQKNPTAFYLCASRYGLADHNEQFFGPGTRLTVL.

The CDR3 loop is CASRAGLISYEQYF. CDR3 DNA sequence: TGTGCCAGCAGGGCCGGACTCATCTCCTACGAGCAGTACTTC. The chain uses TRBV28 and TRBJ2-7, with a possible D match to TRBD2 (5 bases). V lost 6 bases and J lost 0, with 12 bases in between. The CDR3 loop spans 14 amino acids. Germline loops: CDR1 MDHEN, CDR2 SYDVKM.

The chain couples TRBV6-5 to TRBJ1-5, with 7 bases that match TRBD1. V lost 6 bases and J lost 8; bases outside the gene matches: 10. This CDR3 spans 14 amino acids. Germline V CDR1 and CDR2: MNHEY, SVGAGI. This chain's CDR3 is CASRSQGDLKPQHF. CDR3 nucleotides: TGTGCCAGCAGGTCCCAGGGGGATCTGAAGCCCCAGCATTTT.

The chain is built from TRBV5-1 and TRBJ2-2; perhaps TRBD1 as D (6 bases). Trimming stripped 1 base from V and 6 bases from J, with 13 bases between. The CDR3 consists of 15 residues. CDR1 SGHRS and CDR2 YFSETQ come from the germline V gene. The CDR3 protein is CASSLTGPTSGELFF. CDR3 coding DNA: TGCGCCAGCAGCTTGACAGGGCCCACATCCGGGGAGCTGTTTTTT.